These 26 T cell receptor beta chains were all obtained from the same sample, sequenced in a study of blood T cell repertoires in COVID-19. Some clones are missing from TCRdb's copy, which holds only in-frame ones; the method was immunoSEQ multiplex PCR. The sample includes roughly 68,000 clones, over 75% of them seen just once. Sequenced input: peripheral blood. The receptors were gathered from a human donor in a cohort sampled during active COVID-19.

The rearrangement joins TRBV2 to TRBJ2-5, with 12 bases that match TRBD2. The trim removed 6 bases at V and 7 bases at J, leaving 6 bases unmatched. Germline V gives CDR1 SNHLY, CDR2 FYNNEI. The CDR3 covers 14 residues. The CDR3 here is CASRETTSGGTQYF. CDR3 nucleotides: TGTGCCAGCAGAGAAACGACTAGCGGGGGGACCCAGTACTTC.

This chain links TRBV18 with TRBJ2-2; TRBD2 aligns across 7 bases. This CDR3 comprises 15 residues. V gave up 3 bases and J gave up 2 bases; unmatched junction bases: 3. CDR1 KGHSH and CDR2 LQKENI come from the germline V gene. CDR3 DNA: TGTGCCAGCTCACCCGGAGCGGGAAACACCGGGGAGCTGTTTTTT. Translation: CASSPGAGNTGELFF. Together with reference TRBV18 and TRBJ2-2, the CDR3 gives the full variable domain: NAGVMQNPRHLVRRRGQEARLRCSPMKGHSHVYWYRQLPEEGLKFMVYLQKENIIDESGMPKERFSAEFPKEGPSILRIQQVVRGDSAAYFCASSPGAGNTGELFFGEGSRLTVL.

V gene TRBV6-1 combines with J gene TRBJ1-5; D may be TRBD1 (5 bases). The CDR3 is 16 residues long. Per the germline V gene, CDR1 is MNHNS and CDR2 is SASEGT. V dropped 4 bases and J dropped 0 bases, with 13 bases sitting between them. The CDR3 loop is CASSVGHLYSNQPQHF. The CDR3, as DNA: TGTGCCAGCAGTGTGGGGCACCTCTATAGCAATCAGCCCCAGCATTTT.

The CDR3 nucleotides are TGTGCCAGCTCACCACCCTCCGGGAACCCATACACAGATACGCAGTATTTT. Translating it yields CASSPPSGNPYTDTQYF. The chain has TRBV18 and TRBJ2-3, with a possible D match to TRBD2 (5 bases). CDR3 length equals 17 residues. Trimming left V 0 bases short and J 2 bases short, with 15 bases between. Germline lookup yields CDR1 KGHSH and CDR2 LQKENI. Full variable domain (rest looked up from reference TRBV18 and TRBJ2-3): NAGVMQNPRHLVRRRGQEARLRCSPMKGHSHVYWYRQLPEEGLKFMVYLQKENIIDESGMPKERFSAEFPKEGPSILRIQQVVRGDSAAYFCASSPPSGNPYTDTQYFGPGTRLTVL.

This chain joins TRBV6-2 or TRBV6-3 and TRBJ2-7; D possibly corresponds to TRBD2 (5 bases). In germline, CDR1 is MNHEY, CDR2 SVGEGT. V lost 2 bases, J lost 4 bases, and 18 bases lay in between. This CDR3 region has 16 residues. As DNA, the CDR3 is TGTGCCAGCAGTTACGGCCCAACTTCGACGGGGTACGAGCAGTACTTC. This codes for CASSYGPTSTGYEQYF.

CDR3 DNA sequence: TGTGCCAGCAGCCGAAGATTACAGGCCTCAGAGACCCAGTACTTC. The encoded protein is CASSRRLQASETQYF. This sequence joins TRBV14 and TRBJ2-5; the D gene is possibly TRBD1 (5 bases). This CDR3 has 15 residues. Trimming removed 4 bases at V and 4 bases at J, with 16 bases between. Per germline, CDR1 SGHDN and CDR2 FVKESK. The full variable domain, its missing parts supplied by reference TRBV14 and TRBJ2-5, is EAGVTQFPSHSVIEKGQTVTLRCDPISGHDNLYWYRRVMGKEIKFLLHFVKESKQDESGMPNNRFLAERTGGTYSTLKVQPAELEDSGVYFCASSRRLQASETQYFGPGTRLLVL.

This clone came up a few times. V and J are TRBV5-1 and TRBJ1-2, with D unresolved. CDR1 is SGHRS and CDR2 is YFSETQ in the germline V gene. V lost 0 bases to trimming and J lost 5 bases, with 8 bases between them. This CDR3 has 13 amino acids. The CDR3, as DNA: TGCGCCAGCAGCTTGGTGTTGGAGTATGGCTACACCTTC. Protein product: CASSLVLEYGYTF.

J is TRBJ1-3 and V is TRBV7-9; 10 bases are shared with TRBD1. This CDR3 region has 17 residues. V trimming: 4 bases; J trimming: 3 bases; junction bases outside the gene matches: 9. The germline CDR1 and CDR2 sequences are SEHNR and FQNEAQ (reference sequence). The CDR3 reads CASSSGTGEISGNTIYF. CDR3 in DNA: TGTGCCAGCAGCTCCGGGACAGGGGAAATAAGTGGAAACACCATATATTTT.

The chain has TRBV19 and TRBJ1-5; D ambiguous. Looked up from germline, CDR1 is LNHDA and CDR2 is SQIVND (reference sequence). The CDR3 is 13 residues long. V was pared by 3 bases and J by 11 bases, with 14 bases between. The CDR3 is CASSIAPFRSQHF. In DNA, the CDR3 is TGTGCCAGTAGTATCGCACCGTTCAGATCCCAGCATTTT.

The CDR3 sequence is CASSRPSSSGRNNEQFF. For the CDR3, the DNA is TGCGCCAGCAGCCGCCCTAGTTCTAGCGGGAGGAACAATGAGCAGTTCTTC. The chain couples TRBV4-1 to TRBJ2-1, with 11 bases matching TRBD2. The junction had 10 bases not matched to a gene; V was cut back by 4 bases and J by 5 bases. This CDR3 spans 17 amino acids. Germline CDR1 MGHRA, CDR2 YSYEKL.

The chain couples TRBV30 to TRBJ2-1; maybe TRBD2 (6 bases). The CDR3 totals 13 residues. Trimming took 1 base from V and 7 from J, leaving 11 bases between them. Per germline, CDR1 GTSNPN and CDR2 SVGIG (reference sequence). CDR3 sequence: CAWSAASANEQFF. CDR3 sequence (DNA): TGTGCCTGGAGTGCCGCTAGCGCGAATGAGCAGTTCTTC.

DNA for the CDR3: TGTGCCAGCAGAGAGGGGGGGGCGCGATACAATGAGCAGTTCTTC. Translated: CASREGGARYNEQFF. The V gene is TRBV6-5, the J gene TRBJ2-1; a weak D match, TRBD2 (7 bases). The CDR3 has 15 amino acids. Germline loops: CDR1 MNHEY, CDR2 SVGAGI. Trimming left V 6 bases short and J 4 bases short, with 16 bases between.

The J gene is TRBJ2-1, the V gene TRBV19; 12 bases fit TRBD2. The CDR3 length is 18 residues. The germline CDR1 and CDR2 sequences are LNHDA and SQIVND (reference sequence). Losses at the gene ends were 3 bases for V and 4 bases for J; bases not matched to a gene: 10. In DNA form, the CDR3 reads TGTGCCAGTAGTATGAGGGCTAGCGGGGGGGCCCGGTACAATGAGCAGTTCTTC. This encodes CASSMRASGGARYNEQFF.

This chain connects TRBV12-3 or TRBV12-4 to TRBJ1-5; no definite D call. There are 12 residues in the CDR3. V was cut by 6 bases and J by 5 bases, with 8 bases left in between. The CDR3 DNA follows: TGTGCCAGCAGCCCTTCGGATCAGCCCCAGCATTTT. As protein: CASSPSDQPQHF.

V gene TRBV4-1 combines with J gene TRBJ1-2; TRBD1 matches at 8 bases. CDR3 length: 15 residues. V trimming: 0 bases; J trimming: 7 bases; junction bases outside the gene matches: 7. Germline lookup yields CDR1 MGHRA and CDR2 YSYEKL. DNA of the CDR3: TGCGCCAGCAGCCAAGATCAGCCAGGGGGCCTTGGCTACACCTTC. As protein: CASSQDQPGGLGYTF.

This clone was picked up one time. The CDR3 nucleotides are TGTGCCAGCAGCTTAATCCCGGGGGGGCCGGCAGAGACCCAGTACTTC. Residues: CASSLIPGGPAETQYF. The chain couples TRBV7-3 to TRBJ2-5; 8 nucleotides match TRBD2. V was clipped by 1 base and J by 4 bases; unmatched bases: 8. The CDR3 consists of 16 residues. Germline CDR1 and CDR2: SGHTA and FQGTGA.

This chain joins TRBV6-5 and TRBJ2-7; 10 nucleotides line up with TRBD1. V was pared by 6 bases and J by 2 bases, with 4 bases of the junction left unmatched. Germline CDR1 and CDR2: MNHEY and SVGAGI. CDR3 size: 14 residues. The CDR3 reads CASRDRGYPYEQYF. CDR3 bases: TGTGCCAGCAGGGACAGGGGGTATCCCTACGAGCAGTACTTC.

The chain employs TRBV6-6 and TRBJ2-5, with 9 bases identical to TRBD2. The CDR3 extends over 16 amino acids. The V segment lost 0 bases and the J segment 3 bases; nucleotides outside the gene matches: 5. Looked up from germline, CDR1 is MNHNY and CDR2 is SVGAGI (reference sequence). CDR3: CASSYSWLAGKETQYF. In DNA, the CDR3 is TGTGCCAGCAGTTACTCGTGGCTAGCGGGAAAAGAGACCCAGTACTTC.

The chain joins TRBV27 to TRBJ1-2, with 7 bases identical to TRBD1. The germline V gene has CDR1 MNHEY and CDR2 SMNVEV (reference sequence). J gave up 7 bases and V 4 bases, and 6 bases lay outside the gene matches. This CDR3 is built from 13 residues. The DNA for the CDR3 is TGTGCCAGCAGTTCCCGACAGGGCGGTGGCTACACCTTC. As protein: CASSSRQGGGYTF.

V is TRBV2 and J is TRBJ1-2; D is unclear. Trimming pared 6 bases from V and 4 bases from J, leaving 9 bases between. This CDR3 has 12 amino acids. Germline V CDR1 and CDR2: SNHLY, FYNNEI. This CDR3 is CASRFTAYGYTF. The CDR3 coding sequence is TGTGCCAGCAGGTTTACAGCCTATGGCTACACCTTC.

This sequence joins TRBV29-1 and TRBJ2-1; 10 nucleotides line up with TRBD2. The junction had 7 bases not matched to a gene; V was cut back by 8 bases and J by 3 bases. Germline loops: CDR1 SQVTM, CDR2 ANQGSEA. The CDR3 is 14 residues long. The CDR3 nucleotides read TGCAGCATCCATGGACTAGCGGTCTACAATGAGCAGTTCTTC. This codes for CSIHGLAVYNEQFF.

CDR3: CASSLSPGSRNEQFF. CDR3 nucleotide sequence: TGTGCCAGCAGCTTAAGCCCGGGAAGTAGGAATGAGCAGTTCTTC. This chain joins TRBV7-3 and TRBJ2-1; the D gene is possibly TRBD2 (5 bases). Germline assignment: CDR1 SGHTA and CDR2 FQGTGA. The V gene lost 1 base and the J gene lost 7 bases, with 14 bases spanning the gap. This CDR3 is 15 amino acids long.

The chain uses TRBV3-1 (or the pseudogene TRBV3-2) and TRBJ2-5, with 7 positions matching TRBD2. The CDR3 totals 15 residues. Germline CDR1 LGHDT, CDR2 YNNKEL (reference sequence). The ends lost 1 base at V and 5 bases at J; junction bases unmatched: 7. CDR3 protein: CASSQARRERETQYF. DNA of the CDR3: TGTGCCAGCAGCCAAGCCAGGCGGGAGAGGGAGACCCAGTACTTC.

The rearrangement uses TRBV2 and TRBJ1-5; 7 nucleotides line up with TRBD1. The CDR3 totals 15 residues. CDR1 and CDR2 (germline): SNHLY, FYNNEI. Trimming removed 6 bases from V and 1 base from J; junction bases left unmatched: 6. The chain's CDR3 is CASRFNRGSNQPQHF. DNA for the CDR3: TGTGCCAGCAGATTTAACAGGGGAAGCAATCAGCCCCAGCATTTT. Looking up the rest from reference TRBV2 and TRBJ1-5 gives the full variable domain: EPEVTQTPSHQVTQMGQEVILRCVPISNHLYFYWYRQILGQKVEFLVSFYNNEISEKSEIFDDQFSVERPDGSNFTLKIRSTKLEDSAMYFCASRFNRGSNQPQHFGDGTRLSIL.

The chain has TRBV5-1 and TRBJ2-4; D may be TRBD1 (6 bases). CDR1 and CDR2 (germline): SGHRS, YFSETQ. V lost 1 base and J lost 0, with 23 bases in between. The length of the CDR3 is 20 residues. The CDR3 sequence: CASSLWVSSRQALAKNIQYF. The CDR3 DNA is TGCGCCAGCAGCTTGTGGGTATCCAGCCGACAGGCGCTAGCCAAAAACATTCAGTACTTC. Filled out from reference TRBV5-1 and TRBJ2-4, the complete variable domain reads KAGVTQTPRYLIKTRGQQVTLSCSPISGHRSVSWYQQTPGQGLQFLFEYFSETQRNKGNFPGRFSGRQFSNSRSEMNVSTLELGDSALYLCASSLWVSSRQALAKNIQYFGAGTRLSVL.

The chain uses TRBV5-1 and TRBJ1-4, with TRBD1 as a possible D gene (6 bases). This CDR3 has 14 amino acids. V lost 5 bases and J 0 bases, leaving 8 bases between the germline ends. Germline V gene lookup returns CDR1 SGHRS and CDR2 YFSETQ. Here the CDR3 DNA reads TGCGCCAGCAGAACAGGGCCAACTAATGAAAAACTGTTTTTT. Translated, it gives CASRTGPTNEKLFF.